These 16 T cell receptor beta chains were sequenced from one sample in a study of T cell responses to AZD1222 COVID-19 vaccine. Generated by immunoSEQ multiplex PCR, the TCRdb table keeps only in-frame clones and is missing some. The sample holds roughly 170,000 clones, 85% to 95% seen once. The sample was peripheral blood, taken on day 0 of AZD1222 vaccination. Source of these receptors: an adult in good health.

This chain links TRBV5-1 with TRBJ1-4; possible D gene TRBD1, 5 bases. The length of the CDR3 is 14 residues. Germline V gene data show CDR1 as SGHRS and CDR2 as YFSETQ. The V and J ends lost 3 bases and 8 bases respectively, with 14 bases between them. CDR3 sequence reads: CASSWGDPGEKLFF. In nucleotides, the CDR3 is TGCGCCAGCAGCTGGGGGGATCCGGGAGAAAAACTGTTTTTT. The full variable domain, in which reference TRBV5-1 and TRBJ1-4 provide the parts outside the CDR3, is KAGVTQTPRYLIKTRGQQVTLSCSPISGHRSVSWYQQTPGQGLQFLFEYFSETQRNKGNFPGRFSGRQFSNSRSEMNVSTLELGDSALYLCASSWGDPGEKLFFGSGTQLSVL.

The CDR3, as DNA: TGTGCCAGCAGCCCGACGGGGGTACCCATATATTTT. Translated, it gives CASSPTGVPIYF. The chain uses TRBV7-9 and TRBJ1-3; a possible D gene is TRBD1 (5 bases). The V end was cut by 5 bases, the J end by 11 bases, with 13 bases between. CDR1 and CDR2 (germline): SEHNR, FQNEAQ (reference sequence). The CDR3 runs 12 residues.

The chain carries TRBV7-2 and TRBJ1-1; 10 bases align to TRBD1. Germline CDR1 SGHTA, CDR2 FQGNSA. After removal of 4 bases from V and 5 bases from J, the junction contained 7 bases not matched to a gene. The CDR3 runs 15 residues. CDR3: CASSYRAGQGTEAFF. DNA for the CDR3: TGTGCCAGCAGCTACCGGGCGGGACAGGGGACTGAAGCTTTCTTT.

V and J are TRBV6-1 and TRBJ2-2; possibly TRBD1 for D (6 bases). V lost 0 bases to trimming and J lost 2 bases, with 13 bases between them. This CDR3 region has 17 residues. CDR1 is MNHNS, CDR2 SASEGT, per germline. The CDR3 bases are TGTGCCAGCAGTGAAGCCGGTGGGACACATAACACCGGGGAGCTGTTTTTT. This sequence encodes CASSEAGGTHNTGELFF.

The chain uses TRBV4-1 and TRBJ1-1; unclear D gene. The CDR3 spans 16 residues. The germline V gene has CDR1 MGHRA and CDR2 YSYEKL. The germline V and J ends were trimmed by 0 bases and 1 base, with 12 bases remaining between them. The CDR3 sequence is CASSQDDGEGNTEAFF. CDR3 nucleotide sequence: TGCGCCAGCAGCCAAGATGACGGGGAGGGGAACACTGAAGCTTTCTTT.

The chain combines TRBV30 with TRBJ2-5; TRBD2 matches at 8 bases. Germline assignment: CDR1 GTSNPN and CDR2 SVGIG (reference sequence). The CDR3 is 12 residues long. V dropped 3 bases and J dropped 5; count of bases not matched to a gene: 2. The CDR3 spells CAWSVAGETQYF. Here the CDR3 DNA reads TGTGCCTGGAGCGTAGCGGGGGAGACCCAGTACTTC.

This clone has only one observation. The rearrangement uses TRBV30 and TRBJ1-2, with TRBD1 as a possible D gene (6 bases). The CDR3 length is 13 residues. V was cut by 1 base and J by 4 bases, with 10 bases left in between. Germline CDR1 is GTSNPN and CDR2 is SVGIG (reference sequence). The CDR3 DNA reads as TGTGCCTGGAGTGAACAGGGTAGCTATGGCTACACCTTC. It codes for CAWSEQGSYGYTF.

This rearrangement joins TRBV6-5 to TRBJ1-4, with D perhaps matching TRBD1 (6 bases). The V gene lost 0 bases and the J gene lost 7 bases, with 12 bases spanning the gap. Germline V gene data show CDR1 as MNHEY and CDR2 as SVGAGI. The CDR3 covers 15 residues. CDR3 nucleotides: TGTGCCAGCAGTTACTCCCGGCAGGGGACTGAAAAACTGTTTTTT. Translated: CASSYSRQGTEKLFF.

The chain employs TRBV5-6 and TRBJ1-6; unclear D gene. V lost 2 bases, J lost 10 bases, and 13 bases lay in between. CDR3 length: 14 residues. CDR1 is SGHDT, CDR2 YYEEEE, per germline. This CDR3 reads CASSFSIKGSPLHF. In DNA, the CDR3 is TGTGCCAGCAGCTTCTCAATAAAGGGATCACCCCTCCACTTT.

The genes are TRBV5-4 and TRBJ1-4; the D gene is possibly TRBD1 (5 bases). Per germline, CDR1 SGHNT and CDR2 YYREEE (reference sequence). The CDR3 sequence is 16 residues long. V lost 0 bases and J lost 11, with 20 bases in between. The CDR3 spells CASSLAGAKLTGKLFF. The CDR3 nucleotides are TGTGCCAGCAGCTTGGCTGGGGCGAAGCTAACGGGTAAACTGTTTTTT.

The chain is built from TRBV5-1 and TRBJ1-5; 7 bases line up with TRBD1. This CDR3 region has 14 residues. Per germline, CDR1 SGHRS and CDR2 YFSETQ. Trimming removed 5 bases from V and 7 bases from J; junction bases left unmatched: 9. The DNA of the CDR3 is TGCGCCAGCAGGACAGGGCCAAACCAACAGCCCCAGCATTTT. This sequence encodes CASRTGPNQQPQHF.

The chain employs TRBV6-1 and TRBJ2-7, with no clear D. Trimming removed 2 bases at V and 3 bases at J, with 11 bases between. Germline CDR1 reads MNHNS; CDR2 reads SASEGT. This CDR3 comprises 14 residues. The CDR3 DNA is TGTGCCAGCAGTGAACAGGCAGAGTTCTACGAGCAGTACTTC. Amino acid sequence: CASSEQAEFYEQYF.

The chain joins TRBV15 to TRBJ1-5; D may be TRBD1 (5 bases). Looked up from germline, CDR1 is LNHNV and CDR2 is YYDKDF (reference sequence). V was clipped by 3 bases and J by 5 bases, with 8 bases between them. There are 13 residues in the CDR3. CDR3 coding DNA: TGTGCCACCAGCAGGGACACTCATCAGCCCCAGCATTTT. Residues: CATSRDTHQPQHF.

The rearrangement joins TRBV5-1 to TRBJ1-2, with 12 nucleotides matching TRBD1. The CDR3 contains 16 residues. Trimming took 3 bases from V and 8 from J; bases not matched to a gene: 11. Per germline, CDR1 SGHRS and CDR2 YFSETQ. CDR3 sequence: CASSSHTGQGADGYTF. The CDR3 DNA follows: TGCGCCAGCAGCTCACATACGGGACAGGGGGCTGACGGCTACACCTTC.

V is TRBV4-1 and J is TRBJ1-3; a possible D gene is TRBD1 (6 bases). Trimming took 2 bases from V and 0 from J, leaving 17 bases between them. In germline, CDR1 is MGHRA, CDR2 YSYEKL. This CDR3 region has 18 residues. CDR3 in amino acids: CASSQRVTTGSSGNTIYF. The CDR3 DNA reads TGCGCCAGCAGCCAAAGAGTGACTACAGGGAGCTCTGGAAACACCATATATTTT.

This clone has more than one count but fewer than ten. The chain carries TRBV11-2 and TRBJ1-4; a possible D gene is TRBD1 (6 bases). Per the germline V gene, CDR1 is SGHAT and CDR2 is FQNNGV. The CDR3 consists of 15 residues. V was clipped by 4 bases and J by 6 bases, with 15 bases between them. As DNA, the CDR3 is TGTGCCAGCAGCTCCCGAACAGGGTTCGATGAAAAACTGTTTTTT. It encodes CASSSRTGFDEKLFF.